The source of this T cell receptor beta chain is a study of response to subunit inactivated influenza vaccine. Study-wide findings and caveats: Authors suggested each seasonal flu vaccination may recruit only limited numbers of new T cells.

From the RT-PCR reads, TCRdb called clonotypes with MiXCR, one entry per CDR3 protein. The sample has hundreds of thousands of distinct CDR3 sequences, about 18% seen once; the top ten hold approximately 10%. Per germline, CDR1 ENHRY and CDR2 SYGVKD. This CDR3 is built from 14 residues. The V gene end was trimmed by 11 bases and the J gene end by 2 bases; junction bases not matched to a gene: 4. Worth noting for this clonotype: The antigen is not known.

The clonotype comes from a man aged 50 to 60 who received an inactivated influenza vaccine. The chain combines TRBV10-3 with TRBJ2-5; 14 bases are a match to TRBD2. The sample was PBMCs from blood, taken more than 4 days after vaccination. The CDR3 loop reads CASRLAGGQETQYF. Written as DNA, the CDR3 is TGTGCCTCTAGACTAGCGGGGGGGCAAGAGACCCAGTACTTC.